These T cell receptor beta chains were read from a single sample in a study of CD8 T cells in ankylosing spondylitis. TCRdb ran MiXCR on the 5' RACE reads and lists one entry per CDR3 protein. The sample has approximately 250,000 distinct CDR3 sequences, more than 25% seen once. Specimen: blood, either unsorted or a sorted T cell fraction (not recorded which). All receptors derive from a male donor with ankylosing spondylitis or in good health (not recorded which). Both conserved end residues are trimmed from each CDR3.

TRBJ1-2 TRBV29-1 SVEGNAYGYT
TRBJ2-1 TRBV5-4 ASSRRESSYNEQF
TRBJ2-3 TRBV20-1 SARALTSGGLWDTQY
TRBJ2-3 TRBV27 ASSTGATDTQY
TRBJ2-2 TRBV18 ASSPEGFGELF
TRBJ1-1 TRBV7-8 ASSLVLGSAEAF
TRBJ2-1 TRBV7-2 ASSFPQVDEQF
TRBJ2-1 TRBV6-4 ASSTGPNNEQF
TRBJ1-5 TRBV20-1 SATSRGFNQPQH
TRBJ1-1 TRBV19 ASSPTAWNTEAF
TRBJ2-3 TRBV29-1 SVDSGTDTQY
TRBJ2-7 TRBV27 ASSSPGEQY
TRBJ2-7 TRBV5-6 ASSFEDSPYEQY
TRBJ2-7 TRBV27 ASSDQGKPYEQY
TRBJ2-1 TRBV12-3/TRBV12-4 ASSLAPSGGGAEQF
TRBJ1-5 TRBV7-6 ASSPSDGPYSNQPQH
TRBJ2-2 TRBV5-6 ASSFSRTEPYTGELF
TRBJ2-7 TRBV6-1 ASRKLLRDHYEQY